A selection of T cell receptor beta chains follows, all from one sample in a study of T cell responses to AZD1222 COVID-19 vaccine. Produced via immunoSEQ multiplex PCR; TCRdb's table is partial and in-frame only. The sample records about 56,000 clones, 75% to 90% being singletons. Specimen: peripheral blood, collected 28 days after the second AZD1222 dose. These receptors were taken from an adult who received the AZD1222 COVID-19 vaccine. The CDR3 runs from the conserved cysteine through the conserved F or W. The order of the fields is V gene, D gene, J gene, CDR3 protein. The D gene is left open where the match is weak.

TRBV6-5,.,TRBJ1-5,CASSTQWSGQPQHF
TRBV7-2,.,TRBJ2-1,CASSLGGGLISSYNEQFF
TRBV18,TRBD1,TRBJ2-7,CASSPFGQGALYEQYF
TRBV7-8,.,TRBJ2-7,CATSFNGVGEQYF
TRBV6-5,TRBD2,TRBJ2-7,CASSYSASGRGYEQYF
TRBV6-5,TRBD1,TRBJ1-2,CASSRQGVSYGYTF
TRBV12-3/TRBV12-4,.,TRBJ1-1,CASSFSWLGAFF
TRBV7-9,.,TRBJ2-2,CASSLGRRRGHTGELFF
TRBV7-2,.,TRBJ2-7,CASSLAWYGSYEQYF
TRBV6-5,.,TRBJ1-1,CASSYGGNTEAFF
TRBV28,TRBD1,TRBJ1-2,CASSPGQGAYGYTF
TRBV7-8,.,TRBJ1-3,CASSAVIFSGNTIYF
TRBV11-2,.,TRBJ2-7,CASSLGSARVPYEQYF
TRBV7-2,TRBD2,TRBJ2-6,CASSFGTSGTSGANVLTF
TRBV27,.,TRBJ1-6,CASSLSASGAGSPLHF
TRBV5-8,.,TRBJ2-1,CASRPDGNEQFF
TRBV7-3,.,TRBJ1-1,CASSLGSRNTEAFF
TRBV5-4,TRBD1,TRBJ2-5,CASSSPDRESETQYF